This T cell receptor beta chain was retrieved from a study of identical twins. Study-wide results and caveats: Out-of-frame alpha sequences shared by twins showed excess low generation probability.

The junction had 1 base not matched to a gene; V was cut back by 0 bases and J by 3 bases. Germline CDR1 reads SGDLS; CDR2 reads YYNGEE. The CDR3 runs 14 residues. Template switching, a step in the protocol, added a universal primer site, and cDNA carried unique molecular identifiers. TCRdb recomputed calls from the 5' RACE reads with MiXCR, one row per CDR3 protein. The sample contains hundreds of thousands of distinct CDR3 sequences, 18% of which appear only once. This clonotype was counted ten times or more. Its antigen remains unidentified. These data are also associated with another study on T cells expressing NK-cell markers.

The sample comprised PBMCs. The chain employs TRBV9 and TRBJ2-7; 9 bases align to TRBD2. The receptor was derived from a woman between 18 and 30 years old in good health. DNA of the CDR3: TGTGCCAGCAGCGTAGGTAGCGGGAGCTACGAGCAGTACTTC. Encoded protein: CASSVGSGSYEQYF.